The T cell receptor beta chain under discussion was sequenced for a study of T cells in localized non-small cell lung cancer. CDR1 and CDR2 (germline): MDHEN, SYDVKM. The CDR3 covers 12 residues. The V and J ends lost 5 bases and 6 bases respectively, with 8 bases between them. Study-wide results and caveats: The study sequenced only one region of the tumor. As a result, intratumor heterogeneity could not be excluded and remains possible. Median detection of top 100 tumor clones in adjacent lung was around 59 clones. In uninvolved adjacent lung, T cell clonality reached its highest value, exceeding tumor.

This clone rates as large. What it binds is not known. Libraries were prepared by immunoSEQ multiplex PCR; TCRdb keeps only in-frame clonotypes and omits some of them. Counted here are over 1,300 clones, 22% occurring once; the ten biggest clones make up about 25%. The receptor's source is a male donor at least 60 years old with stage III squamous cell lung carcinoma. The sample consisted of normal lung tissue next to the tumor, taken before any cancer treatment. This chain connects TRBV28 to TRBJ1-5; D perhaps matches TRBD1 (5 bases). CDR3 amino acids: CASSRGAQPQHF. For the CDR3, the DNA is TGTGCCAGCAGTCGAGGGGCTCAGCCCCAGCATTTT. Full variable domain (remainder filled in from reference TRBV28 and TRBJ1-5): DVKVTQSSRYLVKRTGEKVFLECVQDMDHENMFWYRQDPGLGLRLIYFSYDVKMKEKGDIPEGYSVSREKKERFSLILESASTNQTSMYLCASSRGAQPQHFGDGTRLSIL.